These 27 T cell receptor beta chains were all obtained from the same sample, sequenced in a study of beta chain features in type 1 diabetes. Of the isolated RNA, all was reverse transcribed, and so the sequenced material was expressed TCRB transcripts. Measured with immunoSEQ multiplex PCR; TCRdb has only the in-frame clones, and not every one. The sample consists of hundreds of thousands of clones, roughly 17% of them appearing once. The material sequenced was naive CD4+ T cells from blood. These receptors were collected from a young woman in good health.

The J gene is TRBJ2-7, the V gene TRBV28; no clear D. The V end lost 8 bases, the J end lost 0 bases, and 14 bases lay between the germline ends. The length of the CDR3 is 14 residues. Germline loops: CDR1 MDHEN, CDR2 SYDVKM. In nucleotides, the CDR3 is TGTGCCAGCCACCGGGCGTGGAGCTCCTACGAGCAGTACTTC. This encodes CASHRAWSSYEQYF.

This chain connects TRBV6-5 to TRBJ2-7; D could derive from TRBD1 or TRBD2 (5 bases each). The V gene lost 1 base and the J gene lost 3 bases, with 13 bases spanning the gap. In germline, CDR1 is MNHEY, CDR2 SVGAGI. The CDR3 is made up of 15 amino acids. CDR3 bases: TGTGCCAGCAGTTACTATGGGACCGGCTTCTACGAGCAGTACTTC. This gives the protein CASSYYGTGFYEQYF.

This clone was seen more than once but under ten times. The chain joins TRBV7-2 to TRBJ1-1, with D unresolved. CDR3 length equals 14 residues. V lost 4 bases to trimming and J lost 10 bases, with 19 bases between them. The germline CDR1 and CDR2 sequences are SGHTA and FQGNSA. Here the CDR3 reads CASSSPSRAAGAFF. The CDR3 DNA sequence: TGTGCCAGCAGCTCCCCCTCGAGGGCAGCTGGAGCTTTCTTT. Full variable domain (missing parts from reference TRBV7-2 and TRBJ1-1): GAGVSQSPSNKVTEKGKDVELRCDPISGHTALYWYRQSLGQGLEFLIYFQGNSAPDKSGLPSDRFSAERTGGSVSTLTIQRTQQEDSAVYLCASSSPSRAAGAFFGQGTRLTVV.

The chain combines TRBV9 with TRBJ2-1; no firm D call. Between the trimmed V and J ends, which lost 2 bases and 6 bases, there was a span of 15 bases. The germline V gene has CDR1 SGDLS and CDR2 YYNGEE. The CDR3 spans 15 residues. CDR3 loop: CASSVSARHFNEQFF. CDR3 in DNA: TGTGCCAGCAGCGTGTCGGCAAGGCATTTCAATGAGCAGTTCTTC.

Note on this clone: Other DNA sequences within the sample encode an identical CDR3. The J gene is TRBJ2-7, the V gene TRBV2, with 8 bases identical to TRBD1. This CDR3 has 13 amino acids. Germline CDR1 SNHLY, CDR2 FYNNEI. With 4 bases clipped from V and 2 bases from J, the junction kept 1 base outside the gene matches. The DNA for the CDR3 is TGTGCCAGCAGTGCAGGGGGCCCCTACGAGCAGTACTTC. This codes for CASSAGGPYEQYF.

This chain links TRBV30 with TRBJ1-5; 7 bases fit TRBD1. Germline-derived CDR1 and CDR2 are GTSNPN and SVGIG (reference sequence). The junction had 10 bases not matched to a gene; V was cut back by 1 base and J by 7 bases. This CDR3 is 15 amino acids long. The CDR3 sequence: CAWSALPQGEQPQHF. The DNA for the CDR3 is TGTGCCTGGAGTGCACTTCCCCAGGGGGAACAGCCCCAGCATTTT.

Only a few counts were recorded for this clone. This chain uses TRBV7-9 with TRBJ2-1; D is tentatively TRBD1 or TRBD2 (6 bases each). The CDR3 is made up of 14 amino acids. The V gene's germline CDR1 is SEHNR and CDR2 FQNEAQ (reference sequence). V lost 6 bases and J lost 8, with 17 bases in between. The CDR3 spells CASSTWRGWYEQFF. In nucleotides, the CDR3 is TGTGCCAGCAGTACTTGGAGGGGGTGGTATGAGCAGTTCTTC.

The chain links TRBV13 to TRBJ2-2; TRBD2 aligns across 11 bases. Germline CDR1 is PRHDT and CDR2 is FYEKMQ (reference sequence). V dropped 6 bases and J dropped 5; count of bases not matched to a gene: 14. The CDR3 totals 18 residues. CDR3 in amino acids: CASSSLGRLAGRTGELFF. The CDR3, as DNA: TGTGCCAGCAGTTCATTAGGGCGACTAGCGGGAAGGACCGGGGAGCTGTTTTTT.

This clone came up a few times. This sequence joins TRBV27 and TRBJ2-2; 9 nucleotides match TRBD1. Germline V gives CDR1 MNHEY, CDR2 SMNVEV (reference sequence). Trimming at V came to 5 bases and at J to 3 bases, leaving 10 bases not matched to a gene. CDR3 length equals 17 residues. CDR3 region: CASSLRGTGYYTGELFF. CDR3 DNA sequence: TGTGCCAGCAGTCTAAGGGGGACAGGGTATTACACCGGGGAGCTGTTTTTT.

This clone was seen more than once but under ten times. The V and J genes are TRBV5-4 and TRBJ2-3; TRBD2 might be the D (6 bases). Germline V gives CDR1 SGHNT, CDR2 YYREEE (reference sequence). The CDR3 is 14 amino acids. Trimming cost V 4 bases and J 4 bases, with 13 bases left between them. CDR3 in DNA: TGTGCCAGCAGCAACGGACTATCCCCAGATACGCAGTATTTT. Residues: CASSNGLSPDTQYF.

The J gene is TRBJ2-6, the V gene TRBV15; possible D gene TRBD2, 6 bases. The germline V gene has CDR1 LNHNV and CDR2 YYDKDF (reference sequence). V shed 0 bases and J shed 4 bases, with 16 bases lying between them. CDR3 size: 18 residues. In DNA, the CDR3 is TGTGCCACCAGCAGAGAACGCCTTGGGGGGATGGGGGCCAACGTCCTGACTTTC. Translation: CATSRERLGGMGANVLTF. The complete variable domain, with remaining parts taken from reference TRBV15 and TRBJ2-6, reads DAMVIQNPRYQVTQFGKPVTLSCSQTLNHNVMYWYQQKSSQAPKLLFHYYDKDFNNEADTPDNFQSRRPNTSFCFLDIRSPGLGDTAMYLCATSRERLGGMGANVLTFGAGSRLTVL.

The V gene is TRBV6-5, the J gene TRBJ2-3; 9 bases line up with TRBD2. This CDR3 has 15 amino acids. Germline CDR1 and CDR2: MNHEY and SVGAGI. Unmatched junction bases numbered 6, after V lost 6 bases and J lost 2 bases. DNA for the CDR3: TGTGCCAGCAGAGAAAGCGGGAGGCCCACAGATACGCAGTATTTT. It translates to CASRESGRPTDTQYF.

Concerning this clone itself: The same CDR3 can be traced to other DNA sequences in this sample. This chain links TRBV28 with TRBJ2-7; TRBD1 aligns across 7 bases. Losses at the gene ends were 5 bases for V and 5 bases for J; bases not matched to a gene: 3. The CDR3 extends over 12 amino acids. Per the germline V gene, CDR1 is MDHEN and CDR2 is SYDVKM. The CDR3 DNA sequence: TGTGCCAGCAGTCCAGACAGGGACGAGCAGTACTTC. It yields the protein CASSPDRDEQYF.

For this clone: The sample carries other DNA sequences with the same CDR3. V is TRBV7-2 and J is TRBJ1-5, with D maybe TRBD1 (6 bases). CDR3 size: 13 residues. Trimming left V 3 bases short and J 4 bases short, with 7 bases between. In germline, CDR1 is SGHTA, CDR2 FQGNSA. CDR3 in amino acids: CASSFQGNQPQHF. Here the CDR3 DNA reads TGTGCCAGCAGCTTTCAGGGGAATCAGCCCCAGCATTTT.

This clone was counted only a few times. V gene TRBV6-6 combines with J gene TRBJ1-1; D not certain. Germline CDR1 is MNHNY and CDR2 is SVGAGI (reference sequence). V was trimmed by 5 bases and J by 1 base, leaving 8 bases between them. The CDR3 has 13 residues. The DNA for the CDR3 is TGTGCCAGCAGTCCGACCGGGAACACTGAAGCTTTCTTT. This sequence encodes CASSPTGNTEAFF.

This clone occurred a few times. This sample also contains other DNA sequences that code for the same CDR3. This chain joins TRBV2 and TRBJ2-5; D may be TRBD1 (5 bases). TRBJ2-7 matches the DNA end more closely, so the J call is doubtful. Germline loops: CDR1 SNHLY, CDR2 FYNNEI. The CDR3 runs to 12 residues. This CDR3 is CASRSDSYEQYF. The CDR3 coding sequence is TGTGCCAGCAGAAGTGACAGCTACGAGCAGTACTTC.

To note about this clone: A read error may account for a junction end that differs from germline. J is TRBJ2-3 and V is TRBV19; 7 bases map to TRBD2. CDR1 and CDR2 (germline): LNHDA, SQIVND (reference sequence). This CDR3 region has 16 residues. The CDR3, as DNA: TGTGCCAGCAGTATTCTCAGCGGGACTAGCACAGATACGCAGTATTTT. It yields the protein CASSILSGTSTDTQYF.

The CDR3 loop is CASLNSIRGGNYGYTF. CDR3 sequence (DNA): TGTGCCAGCCTAAACTCGATTCGGGGCGGTAACTATGGCTACACCTTC. The rearrangement links TRBV7-9 to TRBJ1-2; a possible D gene is TRBD1 (5 bases). Between the trimmed V and J ends, which lost 8 bases and 1 base, there was a span of 20 bases. The V gene's germline CDR1 is SEHNR and CDR2 FQNEAQ (reference sequence). The CDR3 covers 16 residues.

V and J are TRBV27 and TRBJ1-3; no firm D call. The germline V gene encodes CDR1 MNHEY and CDR2 SMNVEV (reference sequence). The CDR3 totals 11 residues. V was shortened by 6 bases and J by 4 bases, with 4 bases between the two germline ends. The CDR3 nucleotides are TGTGCCAGCAGAAGAGGAAACACCATATATTTT. Translating it yields CASRRGNTIYF.

This clone came up a few times. The rearrangement joins TRBV4-2 to TRBJ1-1; D call uncertain. The CDR3 contains 13 residues. The ends were cut back, 0 bases at V and 4 bases at J, with 6 bases in the middle. CDR1 and CDR2 from the germline V gene are LGHNA and YNFKEQ. CDR3 bases: TGTGCCAGCAGCCAAGAAAGGTTCACTGAAGCTTTCTTT. Translating it yields CASSQERFTEAFF.

The chain recombines TRBV11-2 with TRBJ2-3; D gene unclear. The CDR3 has 15 residues. From germline, CDR1 is SGHAT and CDR2 FQNNGV. V lost 2 bases and J lost 0, with 9 bases in between. The CDR3 loop reads CASSLMTLSTDTQYF. In DNA form, the CDR3 reads TGTGCCAGCAGCTTAATGACACTCAGCACAGATACGCAGTATTTT.

In this sample, this clone turned up a few times. The V gene is TRBV5-1, the J gene TRBJ2-1, with 7 bases fitting TRBD1. This CDR3 has 14 amino acids. CDR1 and CDR2 (germline): SGHRS, YFSETQ. Unmatched junction bases numbered 5, after V lost 4 bases and J lost 4 bases. CDR3 sequence reads: CASSQGDTYNEQFF. The CDR3 DNA follows: TGCGCCAGCAGCCAGGGGGACACATACAATGAGCAGTTCTTC. Full variable domain (outside the CDR3, taken from reference TRBV5-1 and TRBJ2-1): KAGVTQTPRYLIKTRGQQVTLSCSPISGHRSVSWYQQTPGQGLQFLFEYFSETQRNKGNFPGRFSGRQFSNSRSEMNVSTLELGDSALYLCASSQGDTYNEQFFGPGTRLTVL.

J is TRBJ2-3 and V is TRBV28; 10 bases align to TRBD2. Germline V CDR1 and CDR2: MDHEN, SYDVKM. The CDR3 length is 17 residues. The ends lost 6 bases at V and 2 bases at J; junction bases unmatched: 11. Written as DNA, the CDR3 is TGTGCCAGCAGCGGACGACTAGCGGGCCGGTTCACAGATACGCAGTATTTT. Amino acid sequence: CASSGRLAGRFTDTQYF.

This clone came up a few times. The chain employs TRBV7-9 and TRBJ2-2; 12 bases fit TRBD2. The trim removed 3 bases at V and 4 bases at J, leaving 0 bases unmatched. Germline CDR1 and CDR2: SEHNR and FQNEAQ (reference sequence). CDR3 length: 15 residues. This chain's CDR3 is CASSLTSGSTGELFF. The CDR3 DNA follows: TGTGCCAGCAGCTTGACTAGCGGGAGCACCGGGGAGCTGTTTTTT. The full variable domain, its missing parts supplied by reference TRBV7-9 and TRBJ2-2, is DTGVSQNPRHKITKRGQNVTFRCDPISEHNRLYWYRQTLGQGPEFLTYFQNEAQLEKSRLLSDRFSAERPKGSFSTLEIQRTEQGDSAMYLCASSLTSGSTGELFFGEGSRLTVL.

This clone was seen a few times. The V call is TRBV2, the J call TRBJ2-3, with D perhaps TRBD2 (5 bases). Germline V gene data show CDR1 as SNHLY and CDR2 as FYNNEI. With 11 bases removed from V and 3 bases from J, the gap between germline ends came to 18 bases. This CDR3 region has 14 residues. The CDR3 loop is CAHLDVRGTDTQYF. The CDR3 nucleotides are TGTGCCCATCTGGACGTACGCGGGACAGATACGCAGTATTTT.

The table lists this clone with a few counts. The rearrangement uses TRBV2 and TRBJ2-2; D is uncertain. This CDR3 region has 11 residues. Trimming removed 5 bases from V and 5 bases from J, with 3 bases in between. Germline V CDR1 and CDR2: SNHLY, FYNNEI. CDR3: CASSTTGELFF. The CDR3 nucleotides read TGTGCCAGCAGTACTACCGGGGAGCTGTTTTTT.

This chain links TRBV5-1 with TRBJ1-5, with D perhaps matching TRBD1 (6 bases). The CDR3 is 16 residues long. Trimming left V 2 bases short and J 2 bases short, with 14 bases between. CDR1 and CDR2 (germline): SGHRS, YFSETQ. CDR3 DNA: TGCGCCAGCAGCTTTGGGCTTTGGACAGGCAATCAGCCCCAGCATTTT. This translates into CASSFGLWTGNQPQHF.